Below are 28 T cell receptor beta chains sequenced from a single sample in a study of shared clonotypes between healthy human individuals. Naive CD8 cells lacked CD45RO, underwent positive selection for CCR7 and left out terminally differentiated effector memory CD45RA+ cells. Only in-frame clones appear in the TCRdb table, and some are missing; sequencing was by immunoSEQ multiplex PCR. The repertoire consists of about 1.9 million clones, with around 95% occurring once and the leading ten covering more than 1.5%. Sequencing was done on a sample of naive CD8+ T cells from PBMCs. The source of these receptors is a man younger than 30 in good health. Some clones in this sample may be carry-over from other donors' samples.

The CDR3 protein is CASTGGSGYEQYF. The DNA for the CDR3 is TGTGCCAGCACCGGGGGTAGCGGCTACGAGCAGTACTTC. This rearrangement joins TRBV6-1 to TRBJ2-7, with D tentatively TRBD2 (6 bases). The CDR3 is 13 residues long. Between the trimmed V and J ends, which lost 7 bases and 3 bases, there was a span of 13 bases. CDR1 is MNHNS, CDR2 SASEGT, per germline.

Comments on this clone: The sample holds other DNA sequences that translate to the same CDR3. The rearrangement uses TRBV28 and TRBJ1-1, with unresolved D. The V end lost 3 bases, the J end lost 3 bases, and 8 bases lay between the germline ends. From germline, CDR1 is MDHEN and CDR2 SYDVKM. This CDR3 has 13 residues. CDR3 DNA: TGTGCCAGCAGTTTTGCCGGGGACACTGAAGCTTTCTTT. Translation: CASSFAGDTEAFF. The whole variable domain, remainder taken from reference TRBV28 and TRBJ1-1, is DVKVTQSSRYLVKRTGEKVFLECVQDMDHENMFWYRQDPGLGLRLIYFSYDVKMKEKGDIPEGYSVSREKKERFSLILESASTNQTSMYLCASSFAGDTEAFFGQGTRLTVV.

This clone has just one count. The chain has TRBV5-4 and TRBJ1-2; D gene ambiguous. Looked up from germline, CDR1 is SGHNT and CDR2 is YYREEE (reference sequence). Trimming shortened V by 4 bases and J by 0 bases, and 16 bases separated the two germline ends. This CDR3 region has 16 residues. CDR3: CASSLPGNQANYGYTF. In DNA form, the CDR3 reads TGTGCCAGCAGCCTGCCTGGGAACCAGGCTAACTATGGCTACACCTTC.

The rearrangement joins TRBV7-9 to TRBJ1-4; no clear D gene. The CDR3 is made up of 14 amino acids. Germline CDR1 and CDR2: SEHNR and FQNEAQ (reference sequence). V was cut by 8 bases and J by 7 bases, with 17 bases left in between. The DNA of the CDR3 is TGTGCCAGCGGGGAATGGCAGGCCCCTGAAAAACTGTTTTTT. It encodes CASGEWQAPEKLFF.

This chain joins TRBV27 and TRBJ2-7; 7 positions agree with TRBD1. From germline, CDR1 is MNHEY and CDR2 SMNVEV (reference sequence). The J segment lost 4 bases and the V segment lost 7 bases, leaving 10 bases of the junction unmatched. This CDR3 has 14 residues. Written as DNA, the CDR3 is TGTGCCAGCACTCATAGGGGGCCCGGATACGAGCAGTACTTC. This sequence encodes CASTHRGPGYEQYF.

The chain joins TRBV27 to TRBJ2-1, with D unclear. The CDR3 totals 13 residues. Per the germline V gene, CDR1 is MNHEY and CDR2 is SMNVEV (reference sequence). Trimming pared 1 base from V and 8 bases from J, leaving 9 bases between. The CDR3 loop is CASSLLRLDEQFF. DNA of the CDR3: TGTGCCAGCAGTTTATTACGACTGGATGAGCAGTTCTTC.

The rearrangement uses TRBV27 and TRBJ2-7; 10 nucleotides agree with TRBD1. With V trimmed by 1 base and J by 0 bases, 6 bases remained unmatched. The CDR3 contains 17 residues. From germline, CDR1 is MNHEY and CDR2 SMNVEV (reference sequence). The CDR3 bases are TGTGCCAGCAGTTTATTCGGACAGGGGGAATTCTCCTACGAGCAGTACTTC. Translation gives CASSLFGQGEFSYEQYF.

The J gene is TRBJ2-1, the V gene TRBV11-2; D gene unclear. V lost 5 bases, J lost 10 bases, and 12 bases lay in between. The length of the CDR3 is 12 residues. Germline V CDR1 and CDR2: SGHAT, FQNNGV. The CDR3 bases are TGTGCCAGCAGCCACCGGACGGTCGAGCAGTTCTTC. It is translated as CASSHRTVEQFF.

This chain connects TRBV25-1 to TRBJ1-6; no definite D call. The germline V and J ends were trimmed by 2 bases and 9 bases, with 11 bases remaining between them. The CDR3 extends over 14 amino acids. In germline, CDR1 is MGHDK, CDR2 SYGVNS. As DNA, the CDR3 is TGTGCCAGCAGTGAAATTTCAGAGCGTTCACCCCTCCACTTT. This sequence encodes CASSEISERSPLHF.

The CDR3 coding sequence is TGTGCCAGCAGCTCGGGACAGGAGCGCTACTATGGCTACACCTTC. Its protein is CASSSGQERYYGYTF. The chain employs TRBV13 and TRBJ1-2; 8 bases line up with TRBD1. CDR3 length: 15 residues. The germline V gene encodes CDR1 PRHDT and CDR2 FYEKMQ (reference sequence). Losses at the gene ends were 4 bases for V and 3 bases for J; bases not matched to a gene: 7.

The chain links TRBV13 to TRBJ2-1; D may match TRBD1 or TRBD2 (5 bases each). V lost 5 bases and J lost 5, with 22 bases in between. Germline values: CDR1 PRHDT, CDR2 FYEKMQ (reference sequence). This CDR3 contains 17 residues. The CDR3 DNA follows: TGTGCCAGCAGCCTAGAAGGGACGGATGGGGGAAACAATGAGCAGTTCTTC. Translation: CASSLEGTDGGNNEQFF.

As regards this clone: Distinct nucleotide sequences in the sample also encode this CDR3. This chain links TRBV7-3 with TRBJ1-1; 8 nucleotides line up with TRBD1. The germline gives CDR1 SGHTA, CDR2 FQGTGA. Germline trimming cut 4 bases from V and 1 base from J; bases unmatched to any gene: 2. This CDR3 spans 14 amino acids. Written as DNA, the CDR3 is TGTGCCAGCAGCTCCGGACAGGGGAACACTGAAGCTTTCTTT. As protein: CASSSGQGNTEAFF.

The rearrangement uses TRBV6-5 and TRBJ2-3; possibly TRBD2 for D (8 bases). Per the germline V gene, CDR1 is MNHEY and CDR2 is SVGAGI. V dropped 6 bases and J dropped 5 bases, with 18 bases sitting between them. The CDR3 is 15 amino acids. DNA of the CDR3: TGTGCCAGCAGCCAGAGGGGGCTAGCGGGAGATACGCAGTATTTT. This gives the protein CASSQRGLAGDTQYF.

Written as DNA, the CDR3 is TGTGCCAGCAGCTTAACGGCCAGACTAGCGGACCAAAATGAGCAGTTCTTC. This encodes CASSLTARLADQNEQFF. The V and J genes are TRBV7-3 and TRBJ2-1, with 9 bases fitting TRBD2. J lost 7 bases, V lost 0 bases, and 10 bases had no gene match. Germline V gene sequence: CDR1 SGHTA, CDR2 FQGTGA. This CDR3 contains 17 residues.

Notes on this clone: Distinct nucleotide sequences in the sample also encode this CDR3. V gene TRBV5-6 combines with J gene TRBJ1-2; tentative D call: TRBD1 (5 bases). V was pared by 0 bases and J by 8 bases, with 8 bases between. Germline CDR1 is SGHDT and CDR2 is YYEEEE. The CDR3 is 12 residues long. Here the CDR3 DNA reads TGTGCCAGCAGCTTGGGTCGGGGCGGCTACACCTTC. It codes for CASSLGRGGYTF. Variable domain in full (rest from reference TRBV5-6 and TRBJ1-2): DAGVTQSPTHLIKTRGQQVTLRCSPKSGHDTVSWYQQALGQGPQFIFQYYEEEERQRGNFPDRFSGHQFPNYSSELNVNALLLGDSALYLCASSLGRGGYTFGSGTRLTVV.

This chain joins TRBV5-6 and TRBJ2-1, with 12 bases identical to TRBD2. V lost 4 bases and J lost 3; bases outside the gene matches: 5. Germline CDR1 and CDR2: SGHDT and YYEEEE. The CDR3 covers 16 residues. CDR3 in DNA: TGTGCCAGCAGCCCCGGACTAGCGGGGAGCTACAATGAGCAGTTCTTC. This translates into CASSPGLAGSYNEQFF.

The V gene is TRBV4-1, the J gene TRBJ2-1; 8 positions agree with TRBD2. CDR3 size: 16 residues. Germline V gene data show CDR1 as MGHRA and CDR2 as YSYEKL. Unmatched junction bases numbered 6, after V lost 3 bases and J lost 2 bases. CDR3 region: CASSHKSGSPYNEQFF. The CDR3 DNA follows: TGCGCCAGCAGCCATAAAAGCGGGAGTCCCTACAATGAGCAGTTCTTC.

The J gene is TRBJ2-7, the V gene TRBV13, with TRBD2 matching over 8 bases. The CDR3 sequence is 16 residues long. The ends lost 5 bases at V and 5 bases at J; junction bases unmatched: 14. Germline CDR1 and CDR2: PRHDT and FYEKMQ (reference sequence). CDR3 region: CASSPMGTRSGNEQYF. CDR3 DNA: TGTGCCAGCAGCCCTATGGGGACACGTAGCGGGAACGAGCAGTACTTC.

The chain is built from TRBV30 and TRBJ1-6; D not certain. Trimming left V 2 bases short and J 7 bases short, with 15 bases between. Germline V gene data show CDR1 as GTSNPN and CDR2 as SVGIG (reference sequence). The CDR3 extends over 15 amino acids. The CDR3 coding sequence is TGTGCCTGGAGTCCCGTGGGCGCGGGGAATTCACCCCTCCACTTT. It encodes CAWSPVGAGNSPLHF.

As regards this clone: Within the sample, other DNA sequences also encode this same CDR3. The V and J genes are TRBV19 and TRBJ2-3; TRBD2 matches at 10 bases. This CDR3 comprises 15 residues. V lost 4 bases and J lost 0; bases outside the gene matches: 1. The germline CDR1 and CDR2 sequences are LNHDA and SQIVND (reference sequence). In DNA, the CDR3 is TGTGCCAGTAGTACGACTAGCGGGAGCACAGATACGCAGTATTTT. The encoded protein is CASSTTSGSTDTQYF.

This clone has a single count. The V and J genes are TRBV28 and TRBJ2-2, with D possibly TRBD1 on 6 matching bases. Germline V CDR1 and CDR2: MDHEN, SYDVKM. Trimming removed 5 bases from V and 2 bases from J, with 18 bases in between. This CDR3 has 17 residues. The DNA for the CDR3 is TGTGCCAGCAGTCCGGATCGGGACACCCGTAACACCGGGGAGCTGTTTTTT. Its protein product is CASSPDRDTRNTGELFF.

The chain is built from TRBV28 and TRBJ2-7, with D hard to call. This CDR3 contains 14 residues. Trimming pared 3 bases from V and 4 bases from J, leaving 13 bases between. Germline V gene data show CDR1 as MDHEN and CDR2 as SYDVKM. CDR3: CASSFGHPPYEQYF. The CDR3 nucleotides are TGTGCCAGCAGTTTCGGTCACCCCCCTTACGAGCAGTACTTC.

The rearrangement uses TRBV11-1 and TRBJ2-7, with 9 bases that match TRBD2. The CDR3 runs 18 residues. The germline V gene encodes CDR1 SGHAT and CDR2 FQDESV (reference sequence). After removal of 4 bases from V and 1 base from J, the junction contained 14 bases not matched to a gene. CDR3 DNA: TGTGCCAGCAGCTCCCCCCGGGGGGAGCGGGAGGTATCCTACGAGCAGTACTTC. As protein: CASSSPRGEREVSYEQYF.

This clone was observed once. The chain couples TRBV19 to TRBJ2-7; D uncertain. This CDR3 contains 13 residues. Trimming took 4 bases from V and 6 from J, leaving 13 bases between them. Germline V lookup: CDR1 LNHDA, CDR2 SQIVND (reference sequence). CDR3 DNA sequence: TGTGCCAGTAGTAACGGCGGAGCCTCCGAGCAGTACTTC. It specifies CASSNGGASEQYF.

The V call is TRBV9, the J call TRBJ2-7; 10 nucleotides line up with TRBD1. The junction had 9 bases not matched to a gene; V was cut back by 4 bases and J by 5 bases. In germline, CDR1 is SGDLS, CDR2 YYNGEE. The CDR3 covers 15 residues. The CDR3 DNA follows: TGTGCCAGCAGCACTGCCGGGACAGGGGTCCACGAGCAGTACTTC. Translation gives CASSTAGTGVHEQYF.

The chain recombines TRBV6-5 with TRBJ1-1; 10 bases are shared with TRBD1. V gave up 6 bases and J gave up 1 base; unmatched junction bases: 5. Germline-derived CDR1 and CDR2 are MNHEY and SVGAGI. The CDR3 spans 15 residues. The CDR3 is CASSFRTGGNTEAFF. The CDR3 DNA reads as TGTGCCAGCAGCTTTCGGACAGGGGGGAACACTGAAGCTTTCTTT.

CDR3 region: CASSPHRGGQPQHF. CDR3 in DNA: TGTGCCAGTTCACCTCACAGGGGAGGTCAGCCCCAGCATTTT. The chain combines TRBV6-4 with TRBJ1-5; 7 bases align to TRBD1. In germline, CDR1 is MRHNA, CDR2 SNTAGT. The V and J ends lost 9 bases and 6 bases, in that order; junction bases with no gene match: 11. This CDR3 contains 14 residues.

In its sample, this clone was seen once. The CDR3 loop is CTSSQDGELFF. CDR3 nucleotides: TGCACCAGCAGCCAAGACGGGGAGCTGTTTTTT. This sequence joins TRBV1 and TRBJ2-2. TRBV1 is a recognized pseudogene. The CDR3 consists of 11 residues.